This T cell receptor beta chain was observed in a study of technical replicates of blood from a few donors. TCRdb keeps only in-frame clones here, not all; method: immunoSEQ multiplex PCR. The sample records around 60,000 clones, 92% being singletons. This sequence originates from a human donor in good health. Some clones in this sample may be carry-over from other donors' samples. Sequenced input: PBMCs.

The CDR3 is CASRLAGDTGELFF. In nucleotides, the CDR3 is TGTGCCAGCCGACTAGCGGGGGATACCGGGGAGCTGTTTTTT. The rearrangement joins TRBV6-5 to TRBJ2-2, with 12 bases fitting TRBD2. Germline CDR1 MNHEY, CDR2 SVGAGI. The CDR3 loop spans 14 amino acids. After removal of 8 bases from V and 5 bases from J, the junction contained 3 bases not matched to a gene.